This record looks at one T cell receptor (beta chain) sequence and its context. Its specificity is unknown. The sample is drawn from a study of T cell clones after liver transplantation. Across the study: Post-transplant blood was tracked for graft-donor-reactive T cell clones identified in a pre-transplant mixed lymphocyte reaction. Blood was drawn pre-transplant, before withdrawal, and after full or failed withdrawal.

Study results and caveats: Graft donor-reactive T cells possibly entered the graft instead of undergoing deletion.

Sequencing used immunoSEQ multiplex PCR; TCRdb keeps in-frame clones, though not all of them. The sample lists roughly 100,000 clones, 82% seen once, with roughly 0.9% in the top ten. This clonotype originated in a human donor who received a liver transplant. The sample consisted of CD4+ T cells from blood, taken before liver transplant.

Written as DNA, the CDR3 is TGTGCCAGCAGCCCAGGACTAGCGGGGGCATACAATGAGCAGTTCTTC. The encoded protein is CASSPGLAGAYNEQFF. The chain combines TRBV7-6 with TRBJ2-1, with 13 bases fitting TRBD2. Germline loops: CDR1 SGHVS, CDR2 FNYEAQ. This CDR3 has 16 amino acids. The V and J ends lost 5 bases and 4 bases, in that order; junction bases with no gene match: 5.